One and the same sample provided the 12 T cell receptor beta chains below, sequenced in a study of T cells after yellow fever vaccination. Each CDR3 protein gets one entry after TCRdb re-called the 5' RACE reads with MiXCR. The sample shows approximately 30,000 distinct CDR3 sequences, approximately 4% of them seen only once. The specimen comprised CD8+ T cells sorted from PBMCs, sampled 5 days after the yellow fever booster vaccination. The receptors here all came from a young man who received the YFV17D yellow fever vaccine.

This clonotype was observed at least ten times. The rearrangement joins TRBV7-8 to TRBJ2-7; TRBD1 matches 7 bases. The V and J ends lost 5 bases and 2 bases, in that order; junction bases with no gene match: 12. Germline-derived CDR1 and CDR2 are SGHVS and FQNEAQ. The CDR3 runs 16 residues. The CDR3 spells CASSLPGQPNPYEQYF. CDR3 DNA: TGTGCCAGCAGCCTACCGGGACAGCCAAACCCCTACGAGCAGTACTTC.

This clonotype was seen many times. J is TRBJ2-4 and V is TRBV28; 7 bases agree with TRBD1. Germline CDR1 reads MDHEN; CDR2 reads SYDVKM. This CDR3 is built from 12 residues. The CDR3 loop reads CAARDSKNIQYF. Written as DNA, the CDR3 is TGTGCAGCCCGGGACAGCAAAAACATTCAGTACTTC.

In its sample, this clonotype was seen many times. The genes are TRBV6-2 or TRBV6-3 and TRBJ1-2; 7 bases match TRBD1. The CDR3 is 17 residues long. Germline CDR1 reads MNHEY; CDR2 reads SVGEGT. After removal of 2 bases from V and 0 bases from J, the junction contained 9 bases not matched to a gene. The CDR3 here is CASSYPPGQKTNYGYTF. CDR3 nucleotides: TGTGCCAGCAGTTACCCGCCGGGACAGAAGACTAACTATGGCTACACCTTC.

In this sample, this clonotype turned up many times. This chain uses TRBV4-2 with TRBJ1-5; TRBD1 matches at 7 bases. Germline V gives CDR1 LGHNA, CDR2 YNFKEQ. The CDR3 covers 16 residues. Unmatched junction bases numbered 8, after V lost 0 bases and J lost 6 bases. CDR3 protein: CASSQELGGAFQPQHF. The CDR3 nucleotides read TGTGCCAGCAGCCAAGAACTAGGGGGCGCTTTTCAGCCCCAGCATTTT.

This clonotype was recorded at least ten times. The rearrangement joins TRBV4-3 to TRBJ2-1; D is unclear. This CDR3 has 15 residues. Germline CDR1 LGHNA, CDR2 YSLEER. V was clipped by 0 bases and J by 6 bases, with 12 bases between them. DNA for the CDR3: TGCGCCAGCAGCCAAGATTGGGAATCAACCAATGAGCAGTTCTTC. Protein: CASSQDWESTNEQFF.

At least ten counts were recorded for this clonotype. This chain uses TRBV6-2 or TRBV6-3 with TRBJ2-7; 9 bases match TRBD2. This CDR3 comprises 14 residues. The V gene end was trimmed by 6 bases and the J gene end by 6 bases; junction bases not matched to a gene: 9. Germline assignment: CDR1 MNHEY and CDR2 SVGEGT. CDR3 in amino acids: CASSLSGSSSEQYF. For the CDR3, the DNA is TGTGCCAGCAGCCTTAGCGGGAGTAGCTCCGAGCAGTACTTC.

This clonotype was counted ten times or more. The gene calls are TRBV4-3 and TRBJ1-6; no reliable D call. The germline V and J ends were trimmed by 2 bases and 7 bases, with 9 bases remaining between them. The CDR3 sequence is 14 residues long. Looked up from germline, CDR1 is LGHNA and CDR2 is YSLEER. Written as DNA, the CDR3 is TGCGCCAGCAGCCAAACAAATAAGAATTCACCCCTCCACTTT. This encodes CASSQTNKNSPLHF.

This clonotype was seen ten or more times. The chain employs TRBV29-1 and TRBJ2-7, with 8 bases fitting TRBD1. Germline V gene sequence: CDR1 SQVTM, CDR2 ANQGSEA. The CDR3 runs 12 residues. Trimming removed 4 bases from V and 7 bases from J; junction bases left unmatched: 6. Here the CDR3 reads CSVGTGLVEQYF. The CDR3 DNA follows: TGCAGCGTTGGGACAGGGTTGGTAGAGCAGTACTTC.

V usage is TRBV7-6 and J usage is TRBJ2-2, with 8 bases identical to TRBD2. Germline-derived CDR1 and CDR2 are SGHVS and FNYEAQ. The length of the CDR3 is 16 residues. The V and J ends lost 4 bases and 4 bases, in that order; junction bases with no gene match: 8. CDR3 sequence (DNA): TGTGCCAGCAGCTCTCCGGGACTAGTTGGCACCGGGGAGCTGTTTTTT. This translates into CASSSPGLVGTGELFF.

This clonotype was recorded at least ten times. The chain joins TRBV7-7 to TRBJ2-7; 9 bases map to TRBD2. CDR1 is SSHAT and CDR2 is FNYEAQ in the germline V gene (reference sequence). The CDR3 contains 14 residues. The V and J ends lost 5 bases and 4 bases, in that order; junction bases with no gene match: 6. The CDR3 nucleotides are TGTGCCAGCAGCCCTGGAGCGGGAGGATACGAGCAGTACTTC. Its protein is CASSPGAGGYEQYF.

This clonotype was seen ten or more times. The chain employs TRBV19 and TRBJ2-2; D might be TRBD2 (6 bases). The germline V gene encodes CDR1 LNHDA and CDR2 SQIVND (reference sequence). The V gene lost 8 bases and the J gene lost 7 bases, with 8 bases spanning the gap. The CDR3 totals 11 residues. The CDR3 sequence: CASGGVGELFF. The CDR3 DNA reads TGTGCCAGTGGAGGGGTCGGGGAGCTGTTTTTT.

This clonotype was detected a few times. The chain couples TRBV20-1 to TRBJ2-7, with a possible D match to TRBD2 (5 bases). The length of the CDR3 is 12 residues. The V end was cut by 3 bases, the J end by 5 bases, with 11 bases between. The germline gives CDR1 DFQATT, CDR2 SNEGSKA (reference sequence). CDR3 residues: CSARSGFDEQYF. The CDR3 nucleotides read TGCAGTGCTAGGTCGGGGTTCGACGAGCAGTACTTC.